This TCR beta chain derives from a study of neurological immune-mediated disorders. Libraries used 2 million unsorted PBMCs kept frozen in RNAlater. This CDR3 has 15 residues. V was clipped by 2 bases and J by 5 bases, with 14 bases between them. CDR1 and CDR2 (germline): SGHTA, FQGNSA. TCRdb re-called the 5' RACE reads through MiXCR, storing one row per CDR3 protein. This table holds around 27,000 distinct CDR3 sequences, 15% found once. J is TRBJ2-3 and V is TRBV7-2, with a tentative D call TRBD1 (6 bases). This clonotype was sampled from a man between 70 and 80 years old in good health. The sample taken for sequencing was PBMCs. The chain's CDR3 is CASSLSAGAGDTQYF. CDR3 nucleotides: TGTGCCAGCAGCTTATCCGCAGGGGCAGGAGATACGCAGTATTTT. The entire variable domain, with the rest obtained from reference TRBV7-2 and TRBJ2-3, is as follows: GAGVSQSPSNKVTEKGKDVELRCDPISGHTALYWYRQSLGQGLEFLIYFQGNSAPDKSGLPSDRFSAERTGGSVSTLTIQRTQQEDSAVYLCASSLSAGAGDTQYFGPGTRLTVL.